The clone carrying this T cell receptor (beta chain) showed up just a few times. As handled by the study authors: How many nucleated cells were present was estimated from reference gene primer amplification. The method was immunoSEQ multiplex PCR; TCRdb's version includes in-frame clones alone and lacks a portion of them. That table gives V, J and clone size, and the DNA gave D and trimming. Among about 120,000 clones listed, under 80% were seen once. The sample comes from a study of blood T cell repertoires in COVID-19. Turning to the study itself: The cDNA or gDNA used as material had been derived from T cells, B-cell-depleted T cells, or PBMCs.

V was trimmed by 2 bases and J by 2 bases, leaving 9 bases between them. The CDR3 has 14 amino acids. CDR1 is SGHTA and CDR2 is FQGNSA in the germline V gene. The sample comprised peripheral blood. The source is a man aged 70 or older with acute or convalescent COVID-19. The chain couples TRBV7-2 to TRBJ1-2; D gene uncertain. CDR3 sequence (DNA): TGTGCCAGCAGCTTAACTCGCGGCAACTATGGCTACACCTTC. This encodes CASSLTRGNYGYTF.